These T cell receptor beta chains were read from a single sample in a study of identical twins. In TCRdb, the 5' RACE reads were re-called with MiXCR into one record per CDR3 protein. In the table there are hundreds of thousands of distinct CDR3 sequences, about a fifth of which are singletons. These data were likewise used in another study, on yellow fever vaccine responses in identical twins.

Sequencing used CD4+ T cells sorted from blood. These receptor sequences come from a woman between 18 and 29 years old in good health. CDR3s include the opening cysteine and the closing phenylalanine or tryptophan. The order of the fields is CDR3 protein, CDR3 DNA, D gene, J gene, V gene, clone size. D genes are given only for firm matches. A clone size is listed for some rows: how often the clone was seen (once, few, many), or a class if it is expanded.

CDR3 protein: CASSHPGTIQETQYF
CDR3 DNA: TGTGCCAGCAGCCATCCCGGGACAATTCAAGAGACCCAGTACTTC
D gene: -
J gene: TRBJ2-5
V gene: TRBV5-5
clone size: -

CDR3 protein: CASSLGQGAKRHTF
CDR3 DNA: TGTGCCAGCAGTTTAGGGCAGGGGGCCAAGCGGCACACCTTC
D gene: TRBD1
J gene: TRBJ1-2
V gene: TRBV28
clone size: -

CDR3 protein: CSVGRETQYF
CDR3 DNA: TGCAGCGTCGGGAGGGAGACCCAGTACTTC
D gene: TRBD2
J gene: TRBJ2-5
V gene: TRBV29-1
clone size: few

CDR3 protein: CASFPFRTPTGELFF
CDR3 DNA: TGTGCCAGCTTTCCCTTTCGGACCCCCACCGGGGAGCTGTTTTTT
D gene: -
J gene: TRBJ2-2
V gene: TRBV7-9
clone size: -

CDR3 protein: CATSRAMQGNEQFF
CDR3 DNA: TGTGCCACCAGCAGGGCCATGCAGGGTAATGAGCAGTTCTTC
D gene: -
J gene: TRBJ2-1
V gene: TRBV15
clone size: -

CDR3 protein: CAISERQGEQYF
CDR3 DNA: TGTGCCATCAGTGAGAGGCAAGGCGAGCAGTACTTC
D gene: -
J gene: TRBJ2-7
V gene: TRBV10-3
clone size: -

CDR3 protein: CASSQDQGLRFNEQFF
CDR3 DNA: TGTGCCAGCAGCCAAGATCAGGGGCTCCGATTCAATGAGCAGTTCTTC
D gene: -
J gene: TRBJ2-1
V gene: TRBV3-1
clone size: few

CDR3 protein: CSAPSGGNTGELFF
CDR3 DNA: TGCAGTGCTCCAAGCGGGGGGAACACCGGGGAGCTGTTTTTT
D gene: TRBD2
J gene: TRBJ2-2
V gene: TRBV20-1
clone size: few

CDR3 protein: CASSPGNSYEQYF
CDR3 DNA: TGTGCCAGCAGCCCGGGGAACTCCTACGAGCAGTACTTC
D gene: -
J gene: TRBJ2-7
V gene: TRBV7-9
clone size: many

CDR3 protein: CASSPGGETQYF
CDR3 DNA: TGTGCCAGCAGCCCCGGAGGGGAGACCCAGTACTTC
D gene: -
J gene: TRBJ2-5
V gene: TRBV12-3/TRBV12-4
clone size: many

CDR3 protein: CASCIKLGGGETQYF
CDR3 DNA: TGTGCCAGCTGTATCAAACTAGGCGGTGGGGAGACCCAGTACTTC
D gene: -
J gene: TRBJ2-5
V gene: TRBV6-1
clone size: few

CDR3 protein: CASSLAGTTGELFF
CDR3 DNA: TGCGCCAGCAGCTTGGCGGGGACCACCGGGGAGCTGTTTTTT
D gene: -
J gene: TRBJ2-2
V gene: TRBV5-1
clone size: -

CDR3 protein: CASSWDWWETQYF
CDR3 DNA: TGTGCCAGCAGTTGGGACTGGTGGGAGACCCAGTACTTC
D gene: -
J gene: TRBJ2-5
V gene: TRBV6-5
clone size: few

CDR3 protein: CASSQVSTGGGGGEQFF
CDR3 DNA: TGTGCCAGCAGCCAAGTTTCGACAGGGGGAGGGGGGGGTGAGCAGTTCTTC
D gene: TRBD1
J gene: TRBJ2-1
V gene: TRBV3-1
clone size: -

CDR3 protein: CASSGQGADYGYTF
CDR3 DNA: TGCGCCAGCAGCGGACAGGGGGCGGACTATGGCTACACCTTC
D gene: TRBD1
J gene: TRBJ1-2
V gene: TRBV5-1
clone size: -

CDR3 protein: CASSRTGQGAAGANVLTF
CDR3 DNA: TGTGCCAGCAGCCGCACGGGACAGGGGGCCGCTGGGGCCAACGTCCTGACTTTC
D gene: TRBD1
J gene: TRBJ2-6
V gene: TRBV3-1
clone size: few

CDR3 protein: CASSEERGDYNEQFF
CDR3 DNA: TGTGCCAGCAGTGAGGAGCGGGGAGACTACAATGAGCAGTTCTTC
D gene: TRBD2
J gene: TRBJ2-1
V gene: TRBV25-1
clone size: few

CDR3 protein: CSARPTGLSGYTF
CDR3 DNA: TGCAGTGCTAGACCGACAGGGCTCTCTGGCTACACCTTC
D gene: TRBD1
J gene: TRBJ1-2
V gene: TRBV20-1
clone size: -

CDR3 protein: CAINGEVPGNEQFF
CDR3 DNA: TGTGCCATCAACGGAGAGGTTCCAGGCAATGAGCAGTTCTTC
D gene: -
J gene: TRBJ2-1
V gene: TRBV10-3
clone size: -

CDR3 protein: CAIMRTGTEAFF
CDR3 DNA: TGTGCCATCATGAGGACAGGGACTGAAGCTTTCTTT
D gene: TRBD1
J gene: TRBJ1-1
V gene: TRBV10-3
clone size: few

CDR3 protein: CSAMGPGQGDYSEQFF
CDR3 DNA: TGCAGTGCTATGGGACCGGGACAGGGAGATTACAGCGAGCAGTTCTTC
D gene: TRBD1
J gene: TRBJ2-1
V gene: TRBV20-1
clone size: few

CDR3 protein: CASSWVTGEDTQYF
CDR3 DNA: TGCGCCAGCAGCTGGGTGACGGGGGAAGATACGCAGTATTTT
D gene: -
J gene: TRBJ2-3
V gene: TRBV5-1
clone size: -

CDR3 protein: CAISGGSENIQYF
CDR3 DNA: TGTGCCATCAGTGGAGGGTCGGAAAACATTCAGTACTTC
D gene: -
J gene: TRBJ2-4
V gene: TRBV10-3
clone size: few

CDR3 protein: CASSRGTSGRGETQYF
CDR3 DNA: TGTGCCAGCAGCCGCGGGACTAGCGGGAGAGGGGAGACCCAGTACTTC
D gene: TRBD2
J gene: TRBJ2-5
V gene: TRBV11-2
clone size: -

CDR3 protein: CASSFLGQGKIYGYTF
CDR3 DNA: TGTGCCAGCAGCTTCCTAGGACAAGGGAAAATCTACGGCTACACCTTC
D gene: -
J gene: TRBJ1-2
V gene: TRBV12-3/TRBV12-4
clone size: few

CDR3 protein: CASSSRRAGEGNEQFF
CDR3 DNA: TGTGCCAGCAGCTCCCGGAGGGCGGGGGAAGGCAATGAGCAGTTCTTC
D gene: TRBD2
J gene: TRBJ2-1
V gene: TRBV11-2
clone size: few

CDR3 protein: CASSYQGGLLTAYEQYF
CDR3 DNA: TGTGCCAGCAGTTACCAAGGGGGACTACTCACCGCCTACGAGCAGTACTTC
D gene: -
J gene: TRBJ2-7
V gene: TRBV6-5
clone size: -

CDR3 protein: CSPADTDTQYF
CDR3 DNA: TGCAGTCCCGCCGACACAGATACGCAGTATTTT
D gene: -
J gene: TRBJ2-3
V gene: TRBV20-1
clone size: -

CDR3 protein: CSAFTDRNNEQFF
CDR3 DNA: TGCAGTGCTTTTACGGACAGAAACAATGAGCAGTTCTTC
D gene: -
J gene: TRBJ2-1
V gene: TRBV20-1
clone size: -

CDR3 protein: CASSQDWALEGGIQYF
CDR3 DNA: TGTGCCAGCAGCCAAGATTGGGCTTTAGAAGGGGGCATTCAGTACTTC
D gene: -
J gene: TRBJ2-4
V gene: TRBV4-2
clone size: -

CDR3 protein: CASRVSGYTDTQYF
CDR3 DNA: TGTGCCAGCAGGGTGAGCGGGTACACAGATACGCAGTATTTT
D gene: -
J gene: TRBJ2-3
V gene: TRBV6-1
clone size: few

CDR3 protein: CASRDTGIAKNIQYF
CDR3 DNA: TGTGCCAGCAGGGACACAGGGATAGCCAAAAACATTCAGTACTTC
D gene: -
J gene: TRBJ2-4
V gene: TRBV6-1
clone size: -

CDR3 protein: CASSQGTGLVEQFF
CDR3 DNA: TGTGCCAGCAGCCAGGGGACAGGGCTGGTTGAGCAGTTCTTC
D gene: TRBD1
J gene: TRBJ2-1
V gene: TRBV4-2
clone size: -

CDR3 protein: CAISSGRDEQFF
CDR3 DNA: TGTGCCATCAGCAGCGGGCGGGATGAGCAGTTCTTC
D gene: -
J gene: TRBJ2-1
V gene: TRBV10-3
clone size: few

CDR3 protein: CSARGSNQPQHF
CDR3 DNA: TGCAGTGCCCGAGGTAGCAATCAGCCCCAGCATTTT
D gene: -
J gene: TRBJ1-5
V gene: TRBV20-1
clone size: many

CDR3 protein: CASLGTASTGELFF
CDR3 DNA: TGTGCCAGCCTTGGGACAGCCAGCACCGGGGAGCTGTTTTTT
D gene: TRBD1
J gene: TRBJ2-2
V gene: TRBV6-1
clone size: -

CDR3 protein: CASSTGQGQVKLFF
CDR3 DNA: TGCGCCAGCAGCACCGGACAGGGGCAGGTAAAACTGTTTTTT
D gene: TRBD1
J gene: TRBJ1-4
V gene: TRBV5-1
clone size: -

CDR3 protein: CASSLVRGGELFF
CDR3 DNA: TGTGCCAGCAGTTTAGTCCGGGGGGGGGAGCTGTTTTTT
D gene: -
J gene: TRBJ2-2
V gene: TRBV12-3/TRBV12-4
clone size: -

CDR3 protein: CASSLVERIPGLAGVPQQETQYF
CDR3 DNA: TGCGCCAGCAGCTTGGTCGAGCGAATACCGGGGCTAGCGGGAGTCCCTCAACAAGAGACCCAGTACTTC
D gene: TRBD2
J gene: TRBJ2-5
V gene: TRBV5-1
clone size: -

CDR3 protein: CASSLILAAEQFF
CDR3 DNA: TGTGCCAGCAGTTTAATACTAGCAGCTGAGCAGTTCTTC
D gene: -
J gene: TRBJ2-1
V gene: TRBV12-3/TRBV12-4
clone size: -

CDR3 protein: CAISDRTGDNSPLHF
CDR3 DNA: TGTGCCATCAGTGATCGGACAGGGGATAATTCACCCCTCCACTTT
D gene: TRBD1
J gene: TRBJ1-6
V gene: TRBV10-3
clone size: few

CDR3 protein: CASSYSGGALVNEQFF
CDR3 DNA: TGTGCCAGCAGTTACTCCGGCGGGGCCCTTGTCAATGAGCAGTTCTTC
D gene: -
J gene: TRBJ2-1
V gene: TRBV6-5
clone size: -

CDR3 protein: CSARDVSPPYYQETQYF
CDR3 DNA: TGCAGTGCTAGAGATGTTAGCCCCCCATACTACCAAGAGACCCAGTACTTC
D gene: -
J gene: TRBJ2-5
V gene: TRBV20-1
clone size: once

CDR3 protein: CASSQDGVAGATDTQYF
CDR3 DNA: TGCGCCAGCAGCCAAGATGGAGTAGCGGGAGCCACAGATACGCAGTATTTT
D gene: TRBD2
J gene: TRBJ2-3
V gene: TRBV4-1
clone size: -

CDR3 protein: CSAGGNEQFF
CDR3 DNA: TGCAGCGCCGGAGGAAATGAGCAGTTCTTC
D gene: -
J gene: TRBJ2-1
V gene: TRBV29-1
clone size: many

CDR3 protein: CASSLTRAGDFYEQYF
CDR3 DNA: TGTGCCAGCAGCCTTACCAGAGCGGGAGATTTCTACGAGCAGTACTTC
D gene: -
J gene: TRBJ2-7
V gene: TRBV21-1
clone size: -

CDR3 protein: CSARVNEAFF
CDR3 DNA: TGCAGTGCAAGGGTGAATGAAGCTTTCTTT
D gene: -
J gene: TRBJ1-1
V gene: TRBV20-1
clone size: -

CDR3 protein: CASTTSGRAYNEQFF
CDR3 DNA: TGTGCCAGCACGACTAGCGGGAGAGCCTACAATGAGCAGTTCTTC
D gene: TRBD2
J gene: TRBJ2-1
V gene: TRBV7-2
clone size: few

CDR3 protein: CASRPSGSTTDTQYF
CDR3 DNA: TGTGCCAGCAGACCCAGCGGGAGTACCACAGATACGCAGTATTTT
D gene: TRBD2
J gene: TRBJ2-3
V gene: TRBV6-1
clone size: -

CDR3 protein: CAIGAGTSVFKNIQYF
CDR3 DNA: TGTGCCATCGGAGCCGGGACTAGCGTATTCAAAAACATTCAGTACTTC
D gene: TRBD2
J gene: TRBJ2-4
V gene: TRBV10-3
clone size: few

CDR3 protein: CASSLGTSGVYNEQFF
CDR3 DNA: TGTGCCAGCAGTTTAGGGACTAGCGGGGTCTACAATGAGCAGTTCTTC
D gene: TRBD2
J gene: TRBJ2-1
V gene: TRBV12-3/TRBV12-4
clone size: many

CDR3 protein: CAISERPRSGQETQYF
CDR3 DNA: TGTGCCATCAGTGAGAGACCAAGGAGCGGCCAAGAGACCCAGTACTTC
D gene: -
J gene: TRBJ2-5
V gene: TRBV10-3
clone size: -

CDR3 protein: CASSPGGVLRNSPLHF
CDR3 DNA: TGCGCCAGCAGTCCGGGAGGGGTCTTGCGGAATTCACCCCTCCACTTT
D gene: -
J gene: TRBJ1-6
V gene: TRBV5-1
clone size: -

CDR3 protein: CSALRWNEQFF
CDR3 DNA: TGCAGTGCCCTGCGCTGGAATGAGCAGTTCTTC
D gene: -
J gene: TRBJ2-1
V gene: TRBV20-1
clone size: -

CDR3 protein: CSVNLGSYGYTF
CDR3 DNA: TGCAGCGTTAACCTGGGAAGCTATGGCTACACCTTC
D gene: -
J gene: TRBJ1-2
V gene: TRBV29-1
clone size: few

CDR3 protein: CASSTGTSSTDTQYF
CDR3 DNA: TGTGCCAGTAGTACCGGGACTAGCAGCACAGATACGCAGTATTTT
D gene: TRBD2
J gene: TRBJ2-3
V gene: TRBV19
clone size: few

CDR3 protein: CASSRPLDEQFF
CDR3 DNA: TGTGCCAGCAGTCGACCCCTTGATGAGCAGTTCTTC
D gene: -
J gene: TRBJ2-1
V gene: TRBV6-1
clone size: few